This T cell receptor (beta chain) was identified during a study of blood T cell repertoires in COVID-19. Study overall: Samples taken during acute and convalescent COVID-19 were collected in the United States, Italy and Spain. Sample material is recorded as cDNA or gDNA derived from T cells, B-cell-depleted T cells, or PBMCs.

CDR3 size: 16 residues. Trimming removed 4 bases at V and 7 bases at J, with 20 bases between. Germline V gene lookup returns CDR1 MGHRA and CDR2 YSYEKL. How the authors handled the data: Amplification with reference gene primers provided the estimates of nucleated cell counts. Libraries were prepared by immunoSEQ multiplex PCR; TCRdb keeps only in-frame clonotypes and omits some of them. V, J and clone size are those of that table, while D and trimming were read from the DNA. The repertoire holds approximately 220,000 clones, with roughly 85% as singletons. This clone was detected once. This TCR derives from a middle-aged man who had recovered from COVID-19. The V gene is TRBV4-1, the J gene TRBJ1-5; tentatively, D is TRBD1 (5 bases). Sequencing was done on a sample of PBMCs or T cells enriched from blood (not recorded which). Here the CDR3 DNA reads TGCGCCAGCAGCCTCTCCCCGGGGGACGGATGGCAGCCCCAGCATTTT. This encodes CASSLSPGDGWQPQHF.